These T cell receptor beta chains were read from a single sample in a study of technical replicates of blood from a handful of donors. Method: immunoSEQ multiplex PCR; TCRdb's copy keeps in-frame clones and lacks some. The sample includes under 95,000 clones, 90% to 95% of them seen just once. The sequencing sample was made of T cells isolated from PBMCs. These receptors came from a human donor in good health. Each CDR3 is given with its conserved first and last residue.

CDR3 length	V gene	CDR3 protein
19	TRBV5-4	CASSFTLTSGRALGDTQYF
17	TRBV27	CASSLQGGRGSNQPQHF
17	TRBV11-2	CASSSHLGLAGVETQYF
13	TRBV29-1	CSVAGVKNYGYTF
13	TRBV28	CASSLGGTYEQYF
15	TRBV28	CASSYRVASGNTIYF
13	TRBV14	CASSRLAGVEQFF
16	TRBV29-1	CSVSRTSGRPTYEQYF
15	TRBV5-1	CASSKGTDSGNTIYF
15	TRBV5-6	CASSLAGAGDYGYTF
16	TRBV5-1	CASSLSTSGSTDTQYF
14	TRBV10-1	CASSPGEAKNIQYF
13	TRBV6-5	CAIRTGVGTEAFF
14	TRBV5-1	CASSLGPNGETQYF
12	TRBV29-1	CSARTGFYEQYF
14	TRBV9	CAASQGVSTGELFF
15	TRBV5-1	CASSPGLAGGSTQYF
11	TRBV30	CAWSGYYEQYF
16	TRBV9	CASSIGQGLNTGELFF
16	TRBV7-9	CASSLWVTSAGDTQYF
18	TRBV2	CASSDGSGTPSGGTEAFF
15	TRBV30	CAWSIGFSQYTEAFF
14	TRBV19	CASSIGDRGQPQHF
14	TRBV5-1	CASSLEGVEYEQYF
13	TRBV12-5	CASGLDRVYEQYF
16	TRBV5-1	CASSLRLAGVGETQYF
13	TRBV5-6	CASSLGQNYGYTF
16	TRBV5-6	CASSGGGTSSGNTIYF